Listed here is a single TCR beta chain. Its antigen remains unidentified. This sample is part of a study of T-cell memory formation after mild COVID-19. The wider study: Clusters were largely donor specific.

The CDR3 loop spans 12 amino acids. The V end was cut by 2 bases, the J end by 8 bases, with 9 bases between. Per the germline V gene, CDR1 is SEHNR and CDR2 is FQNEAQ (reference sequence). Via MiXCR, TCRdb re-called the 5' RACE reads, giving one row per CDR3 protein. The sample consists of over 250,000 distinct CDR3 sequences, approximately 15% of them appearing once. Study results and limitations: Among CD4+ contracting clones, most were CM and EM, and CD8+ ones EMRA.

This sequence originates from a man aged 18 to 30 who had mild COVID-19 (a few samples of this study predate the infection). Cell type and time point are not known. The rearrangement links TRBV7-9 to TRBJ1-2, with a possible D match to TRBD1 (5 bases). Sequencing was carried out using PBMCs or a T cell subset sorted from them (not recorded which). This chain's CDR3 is CASSLLGTGYTF. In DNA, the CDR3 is TGTGCCAGCAGCTTATTAGGGACGGGCTACACCTTC.